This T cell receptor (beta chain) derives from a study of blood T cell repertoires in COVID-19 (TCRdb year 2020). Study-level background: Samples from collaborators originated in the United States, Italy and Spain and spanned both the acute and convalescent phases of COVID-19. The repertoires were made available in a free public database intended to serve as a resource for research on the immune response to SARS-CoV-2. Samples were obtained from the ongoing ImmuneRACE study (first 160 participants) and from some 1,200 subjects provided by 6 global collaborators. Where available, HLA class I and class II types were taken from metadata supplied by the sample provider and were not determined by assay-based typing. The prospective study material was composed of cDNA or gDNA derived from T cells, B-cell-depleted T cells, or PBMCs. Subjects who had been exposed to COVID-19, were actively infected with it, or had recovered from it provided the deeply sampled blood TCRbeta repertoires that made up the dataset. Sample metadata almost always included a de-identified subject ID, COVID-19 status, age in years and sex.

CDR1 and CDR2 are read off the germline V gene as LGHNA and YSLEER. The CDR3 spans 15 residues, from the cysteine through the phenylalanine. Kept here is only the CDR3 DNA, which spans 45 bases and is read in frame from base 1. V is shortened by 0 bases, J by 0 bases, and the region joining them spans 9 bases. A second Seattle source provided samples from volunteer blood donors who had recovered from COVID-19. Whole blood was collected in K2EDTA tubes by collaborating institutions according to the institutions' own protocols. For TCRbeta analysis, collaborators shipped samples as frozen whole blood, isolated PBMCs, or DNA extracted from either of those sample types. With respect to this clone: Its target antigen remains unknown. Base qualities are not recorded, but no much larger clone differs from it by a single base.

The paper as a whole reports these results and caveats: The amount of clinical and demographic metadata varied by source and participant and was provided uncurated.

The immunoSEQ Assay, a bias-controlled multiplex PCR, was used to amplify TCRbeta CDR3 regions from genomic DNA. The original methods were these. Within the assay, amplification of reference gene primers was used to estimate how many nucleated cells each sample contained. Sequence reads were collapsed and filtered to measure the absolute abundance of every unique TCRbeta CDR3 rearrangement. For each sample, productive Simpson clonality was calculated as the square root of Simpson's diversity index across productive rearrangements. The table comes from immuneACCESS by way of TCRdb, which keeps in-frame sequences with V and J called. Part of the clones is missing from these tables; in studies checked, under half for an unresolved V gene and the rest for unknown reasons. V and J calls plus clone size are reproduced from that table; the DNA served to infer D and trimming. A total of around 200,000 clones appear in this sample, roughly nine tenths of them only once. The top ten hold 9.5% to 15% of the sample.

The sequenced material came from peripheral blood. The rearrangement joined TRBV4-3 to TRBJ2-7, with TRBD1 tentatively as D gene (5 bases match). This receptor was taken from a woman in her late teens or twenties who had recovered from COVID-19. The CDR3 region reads CASSQDEGASYEQYF. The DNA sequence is TGCGCCAGCAGCCAAGATGAAGGGGCCTCCTACGAGCAGTACTTC.